These 30 T cell receptor beta chains share one sample of origin, sequenced in a study of read filtering for tumor transcriptome and immune sequencing. Molecular barcoded adaptors covering alpha/delta and beta/gamma chains were used on roughly 400 ng RNA. TCRdb re-called the reads with MiXCR, one entry per CDR3 protein. The repertoire holds tens of thousands of distinct CDR3 sequences, with approximately 21% as singletons. Material: a population of CD138-negative cells sorted from bone marrow. These TCRs come from a donor at least 40 years old with multiple myeloma.

This clonotype was detected ten times or more. The rearrangement uses TRBV7-2 and TRBJ2-5, with a tentative D call TRBD1 (6 bases). CDR1 is SGHTA and CDR2 is FQGNSA in the germline V gene. V was trimmed by 1 base and J by 5 bases, leaving 11 bases between them. CDR3 size: 14 residues. The CDR3 spells CASSLVPGEETQYF. The CDR3, as DNA: TGTGCCAGCAGCTTAGTACCAGGGGAGGAGACCCAGTACTTC. Full variable domain (outside the CDR3, taken from reference TRBV7-2 and TRBJ2-5): GAGVSQSPSNKVTEKGKDVELRCDPISGHTALYWYRQSLGQGLEFLIYFQGNSAPDKSGLPSDRFSAERTGGSVSTLTIQRTQQEDSAVYLCASSLVPGEETQYFGPGTRLLVL.

This clonotype has only a few counts. This rearrangement joins TRBV28 to TRBJ2-7, with D tentatively TRBD1 (6 bases). The CDR3 runs 15 residues. Germline loops: CDR1 MDHEN, CDR2 SYDVKM. Trimming removed 5 bases at V and 7 bases at J, with 21 bases between. The CDR3 protein is CASSTNLGQTGEQYF. DNA for the CDR3: TGTGCCAGCAGTACTAACCTCGGACAGACGGGAGAGCAGTACTTC.

At least ten counts were recorded for this clonotype. The rearrangement uses TRBV6-2 or TRBV6-3 and TRBJ2-7; D not resolved. CDR1 MNHEY and CDR2 SVGEGT come from the germline V gene. The CDR3 is made up of 13 amino acids. Trimming shortened V by 5 bases and J by 5 bases, and 13 bases separated the two germline ends. CDR3 DNA: TGTGCCAGCAGTCAGGCGGCTGAGGACGAGCAGTACTTC. This translates into CASSQAAEDEQYF.

In DNA form, the CDR3 reads TGCAGCGTTTGGGACTCTGGAAACACCATATATTTT. This sequence encodes CSVWDSGNTIYF. The genes are TRBV29-1 and TRBJ1-3; D is ambiguous. Trimming removed 5 bases at V and 0 bases at J, with 5 bases between. This CDR3 is built from 12 residues. Germline V gene lookup returns CDR1 SQVTM and CDR2 ANQGSEA.

About this clonotype itself: A much larger clone lies a single base off, so this may be a read error. The chain couples TRBV29-1 to TRBJ2-3, with D perhaps TRBD1 or TRBD2 (5 bases each). V was pared by 8 bases and J by 2 bases, with 20 bases between. This CDR3 has 15 residues. Germline loops: CDR1 SQVTM, CDR2 ANQGSEA. The CDR3 region has the DNA TGCAGCTTGGAAAGGATGGCAGGGACCACAGATACGCAGTATTTT. Amino acid sequence: CSLERMAGTTDTQYF.

In regard to this clonotype: A single base separates this from a much larger clone, so it may be a read error. Since no conserved phenylalanine or tryptophan closes the CDR3, a read error is the likely cause. The J gene is TRBJ2-1, the V gene TRBV7-6; D is perhaps TRBD2 (6 bases). Trimming removed 1 base at V and 3 bases at J, with 7 bases between. Germline-derived CDR1 and CDR2 are SGHVS and FNYEAQ. The CDR3 has 14 amino acids. CDR3 region: CASSLDGGYNEQFL. The DNA for the CDR3 is TGTGCCAGCAGCTTAGACGGGGGCTACAATGAGCAGTTCCTC.

This clonotype was found many times. The rearrangement joins TRBV7-2 to TRBJ1-1, with no clear D. The CDR3 is 15 amino acids. Trimming left V 5 bases short and J 0 bases short, with 13 bases between. Germline CDR1 and CDR2: SGHTA and FQGNSA. The CDR3 sequence: CASSPQISMNTEAFF. The DNA for the CDR3 is TGTGCCAGCAGCCCACAGATCTCCATGAACACTGAAGCTTTCTTT.

This clonotype has ten or more counts. J is TRBJ2-1 and V is TRBV7-9; 9 bases agree with TRBD1. The CDR3 contains 15 residues. CDR1 is SEHNR, CDR2 FQNEAQ, per germline (reference sequence). Unmatched junction bases numbered 4, after V lost 3 bases and J lost 4 bases. The CDR3 nucleotides are TGTGCCAGCAGCTTCTTACAGGGGGCTTACAATGAGCAGTTCTTC. Translating it yields CASSFLQGAYNEQFF.

This clonotype was found many times. The chain carries TRBV28 and TRBJ1-1; TRBD1 is a possible D gene (5 bases). The CDR3 covers 15 residues. Deletions cut 5 bases from V and 4 bases from J, with 17 bases between. Per the germline V gene, CDR1 is MDHEN and CDR2 is SYDVKM. CDR3 coding DNA: TGTGCCAGCAGTCTCTCCATGGGTAGGGGCACTGAAGCTTTCTTT. Translation gives CASSLSMGRGTEAFF.

This clonotype showed up just a few times. The gene calls are TRBV7-3 and TRBJ1-2; TRBD1 matches at 8 bases. Germline assignment: CDR1 SGHTA and CDR2 FQGTGA. The V and J ends lost 5 bases and 4 bases, in that order; junction bases with no gene match: 3. CDR3 length: 13 amino acids. The CDR3 reads CASSTTGGYGYTF. CDR3 nucleotides: TGTGCCAGCAGCACAACAGGGGGCTATGGCTACACCTTC.

The sample holds many counts of this clonotype. CDR3 sequence reads: CASTRETGELFF. DNA of the CDR3: TGTGCCAGCACGCGAGAGACCGGGGAGCTGTTTTTT. V gene TRBV2 combines with J gene TRBJ2-2, with D unresolved. Germline CDR1 reads SNHLY; CDR2 reads FYNNEI. This CDR3 is built from 12 residues. Trimming removed 7 bases at V and 5 bases at J, with 8 bases between.

This clonotype was detected many times. The CDR3 DNA follows: TGTGCCAGCAGTTCGGTTGGGACGGACTCCCTTAAAGGCTACACCTTC. Encoded protein: CASSSVGTDSLKGYTF. The chain carries TRBV27 and TRBJ1-2, with D perhaps TRBD1 (5 bases). CDR3 length equals 16 residues. CDR1 MNHEY and CDR2 SMNVEV come from the germline V gene (reference sequence). V was trimmed by 4 bases and J by 8 bases, leaving 23 bases between them.

The sample holds a few counts of this clonotype. The chain has TRBV20-1 and TRBJ2-7; perhaps D is TRBD1 or TRBD2 (5 bases each). Germline V CDR1 and CDR2: DFQATT, SNEGSKA (reference sequence). The CDR3 loop spans 15 amino acids. V lost 2 bases to trimming and J lost 6 bases, with 20 bases between them. CDR3 loop: CSARPPGTHLREQYF. The CDR3 DNA reads TGCAGTGCTAGACCCCCCGGGACGCACCTCCGCGAGCAGTACTTC.

At least ten counts were recorded for this clonotype. The rearrangement links TRBV7-9 to TRBJ2-1; 9 bases agree with TRBD2. Germline loops: CDR1 SEHNR, CDR2 FQNEAQ (reference sequence). The CDR3 loop spans 14 amino acids. The J segment lost 5 bases and the V segment lost 5 bases, leaving 4 bases of the junction unmatched. The CDR3 loop reads CASSETSGDNEQFF. CDR3 nucleotide sequence: TGTGCCAGCAGCGAGACTAGCGGAGACAATGAGCAGTTCTTC.

This clonotype has ten or more counts. This rearrangement joins TRBV2 to TRBJ2-2; no reliable D call. CDR1 is SNHLY, CDR2 FYNNEI, per germline. The CDR3 runs 12 residues. Deletions cut 5 bases from V and 3 bases from J, with 4 bases between. CDR3 amino acids: CASSTDTGELFF. CDR3 bases: TGTGCCAGCAGTACAGACACCGGGGAGCTGTTTTTT.

The chain couples TRBV6-5 to TRBJ2-7; 9 bases match TRBD1. The V and J ends lost 4 bases and 5 bases, in that order; junction bases with no gene match: 9. CDR3 size: 15 residues. Per germline, CDR1 MNHEY and CDR2 SVGAGI. Here the CDR3 DNA reads TGTGCCAGCAGTTGGATAAAGACAGGGGGAAACGAGCAGTACTTC. Its translation is CASSWIKTGGNEQYF.

This clonotype was found many times. A junction end diverges from the germline sequence, so it may reflect a read error. V usage is TRBV7-9 and J usage is TRBJ2-3; D ambiguous. The CDR3 covers 13 residues. Germline CDR1 reads SEHNR; CDR2 reads FQNEAQ (reference sequence). CDR3 coding DNA: TGCGCCAGCAGCTTGGCTCCCACAGATACGCAGTATTTT. Protein product: CASSLAPTDTQYF.

This clonotype was counted many times. The J gene is TRBJ2-1, the V gene TRBV12-3 or TRBV12-4; possibly TRBD1 for D (6 bases). V lost 5 bases and J 2 bases, leaving 16 bases between the germline ends. The CDR3 runs to 16 residues. The CDR3 region is CASSPGTHLPYNEQFF. The CDR3 DNA reads TGTGCCAGCAGTCCCGGGACACACTTACCCTACAATGAGCAGTTCTTC.

This clonotype was found many times. The chain recombines TRBV19 with TRBJ2-1; TRBD2 aligns across 12 bases. J lost 7 bases, V lost 3 bases, and 1 base had no gene match. Germline V gene sequence: CDR1 LNHDA, CDR2 SQIVND (reference sequence). CDR3 size: 14 residues. The CDR3 protein is CASSMTSGGNEQFF. In DNA, the CDR3 is TGTGCCAGTAGTATGACTAGCGGGGGAAATGAGCAGTTCTTC.

The chain uses TRBV5-1 and TRBJ2-7; D may be TRBD1 (6 bases). This CDR3 region has 13 residues. V was clipped by 3 bases and J by 2 bases, with 9 bases between them. CDR1 is SGHRS, CDR2 YFSETQ, per germline. CDR3 sequence: CASSSGQTYEQYF. The CDR3 bases are TGCGCCAGCAGCTCCGGACAGACCTACGAGCAGTACTTC.

In its sample, this clonotype was seen many times. V usage is TRBV20-1 and J usage is TRBJ2-3, with 11 bases matching TRBD2. Per germline, CDR1 DFQATT and CDR2 SNEGSKA (reference sequence). The CDR3 is 17 residues long. Trimming cost V 3 bases and J 5 bases; bases outside gene matches: 13. The CDR3 loop reads CSASSLLSGGAGDTQYF. The CDR3, as DNA: TGCAGTGCTAGTTCCCTGCTTAGCGGGGGGGCGGGAGATACGCAGTATTTT.

This clonotype has a count of ten or more. DNA for the CDR3: TGCGCCAGCAGCCCAACAGGGGCGGACACTGAAGCTTTCTTT. Its protein is CASSPTGADTEAFF. The rearrangement joins TRBV5-1 to TRBJ1-1; TRBD1 aligns across 7 bases. CDR1 and CDR2 from the germline V gene are SGHRS and YFSETQ. This CDR3 is built from 14 residues. J gave up 3 bases and V 4 bases, and 6 bases lay outside the gene matches.

This clonotype was counted many times. This chain links TRBV20-1 with TRBJ2-1, with TRBD2 as a possible D gene (5 bases). Germline loops: CDR1 DFQATT, CDR2 SNEGSKA (reference sequence). This CDR3 region has 14 residues. V was clipped by 6 bases and J by 6 bases, with 18 bases between them. The CDR3 reads CSANPGRVPNEQFF. CDR3 in DNA: TGCAGTGCGAACCCTGGGCGGGTGCCCAATGAGCAGTTCTTC.

The table lists this clonotype with many counts. The V gene is TRBV6-1, the J gene TRBJ2-1, with 13 bases that match TRBD2. Germline assignment: CDR1 MNHNS and CDR2 SASEGT. The CDR3 spans 15 residues. With 6 bases clipped from V and 6 bases from J, the junction kept 5 bases outside the gene matches. In DNA, the CDR3 is TGTGCCAGCAGAGAGACTAGCGGGGGGTCCAATGAGCAGTTCTTC. Its translation: CASRETSGGSNEQFF.

In its sample, this clonotype was seen many times. This chain uses TRBV28 with TRBJ2-3, with 8 bases aligning to TRBD1. The CDR3 contains 14 residues. Germline trimming cut 4 bases from V and 4 bases from J; bases unmatched to any gene: 4. The germline V gene encodes CDR1 MDHEN and CDR2 SYDVKM. The CDR3 region is CASSSTGGPDTQYF. CDR3 bases: TGTGCCAGCAGTTCAACAGGGGGGCCAGATACGCAGTATTTT. Full variable domain (missing parts from reference TRBV28 and TRBJ2-3): DVKVTQSSRYLVKRTGEKVFLECVQDMDHENMFWYRQDPGLGLRLIYFSYDVKMKEKGDIPEGYSVSREKKERFSLILESASTNQTSMYLCASSSTGGPDTQYFGPGTRLTVL.

The table lists this clonotype with many counts. This sequence joins TRBV20-1 and TRBJ1-6; no reliable D call. CDR1 and CDR2 from the germline V gene are DFQATT and SNEGSKA (reference sequence). Deletions cut 5 bases from V and 2 bases from J, with 16 bases between. CDR3 length: 16 amino acids. CDR3 DNA: TGCAGTGCTCGTCCTGGGAACGGAGCCTATAATTCACCCCTCCACTTT. It encodes CSARPGNGAYNSPLHF.

This clonotype occurred many times. The chain combines TRBV3-1 with TRBJ1-1; D is uncertain. The CDR3 length is 12 residues. V lost 1 base to trimming and J lost 5 bases, with 5 bases between them. Germline CDR1 LGHDT, CDR2 YNNKEL (reference sequence). The CDR3 DNA reads TGTGCCAGCAGCCAAGTCGGGACTGAAGCTTTCTTT. This translates into CASSQVGTEAFF.

In this sample, this clonotype turned up a few times. This chain links TRBV4-1 with TRBJ2-5; tentatively, D is TRBD2 (6 bases). CDR3 length equals 13 residues. Germline V gene data show CDR1 as MGHRA and CDR2 as YSYEKL. V gave up 3 bases and J gave up 9 bases, with 14 bases separating them. CDR3 sequence reads: CASSQGTSRAQYF. CDR3 nucleotides: TGCGCCAGCAGCCAGGGGACTTCTCGGGCCCAGTACTTC.

This clonotype was seen many times. This chain uses TRBV4-1 with TRBJ2-6; D unresolved. From germline, CDR1 is MGHRA and CDR2 YSYEKL. The V gene lost 3 bases and the J gene lost 0 bases, with 9 bases spanning the gap. The CDR3 extends over 16 amino acids. The DNA of the CDR3 is TGCGCCAGCAGCCATTACAAAAGCTCTGGGGCCAACGTCCTGACTTTC. The encoded protein is CASSHYKSSGANVLTF.

This clonotype has at least ten counts. The J gene is TRBJ2-7, the V gene TRBV5-1; D is ambiguous. The germline V gene encodes CDR1 SGHRS and CDR2 YFSETQ. V gave up 3 bases and J gave up 3 bases, with 10 bases separating them. The CDR3 has 13 amino acids. The DNA for the CDR3 is TGCGCCAGCAGCTCCGACCCAGACTACGAGCAGTACTTC. Translation gives CASSSDPDYEQYF. Full variable domain (missing parts from reference TRBV5-1 and TRBJ2-7): KAGVTQTPRYLIKTRGQQVTLSCSPISGHRSVSWYQQTPGQGLQFLFEYFSETQRNKGNFPGRFSGRQFSNSRSEMNVSTLELGDSALYLCASSSDPDYEQYFGPGTRLTVT.